This TCR beta chain was identified in a study of shared clonotypes between healthy human individuals. Study-level points and caveats: Researchers sampled only blood; tissue repertoires likely differ. Rarefaction analysis demonstrated incomplete sorted-subset sequencing notwithstanding large depth.

Germline CDR1 is SGHTS and CDR2 is YDEGEE. The CDR3 has 15 residues. J lost 6 bases, V lost 0 bases, and 7 bases had no gene match. In the sorted-subset replicate PCRs, 200 ng DNA, 25,000 to 35,000 T cell genomes, was used. The assay was immunoSEQ multiplex PCR, and TCRdb's table has in-frame clones only and misses some. There are some 2 million clones in the sample; approximately 94% occur only once, and roughly 1% lies in the top ten. The naive CD8 subset, CD45RO-negative cells positively selected for CCR7, excluded terminally differentiated effector memory CD45RA+ cells. Remarks on this clone: Antigen: not known.

V and J are TRBV5-8 and TRBJ2-7, with 9 bases aligning to TRBD1. Source material: naive CD8+ T cells sorted from blood. This receptor was obtained from a young man in good health. CDR3 coding DNA: TGTGCCAGCAGCTTGGCCCTCGGGACAGGGCGCGAGCAGTACTTC. As protein: CASSLALGTGREQYF.